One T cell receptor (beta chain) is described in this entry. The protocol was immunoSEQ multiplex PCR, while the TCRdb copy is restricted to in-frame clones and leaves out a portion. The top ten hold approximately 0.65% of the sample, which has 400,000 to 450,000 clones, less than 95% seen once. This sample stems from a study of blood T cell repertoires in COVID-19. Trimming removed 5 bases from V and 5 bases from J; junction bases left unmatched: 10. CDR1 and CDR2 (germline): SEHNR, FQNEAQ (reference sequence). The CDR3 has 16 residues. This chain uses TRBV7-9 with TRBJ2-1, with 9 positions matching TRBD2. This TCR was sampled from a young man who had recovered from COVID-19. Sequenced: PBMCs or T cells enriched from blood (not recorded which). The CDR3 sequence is CASSPGLASGNNEQFF. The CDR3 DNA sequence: TGTGCCAGCAGCCCGGGGTTAGCTAGCGGGAACAATGAGCAGTTCTTC. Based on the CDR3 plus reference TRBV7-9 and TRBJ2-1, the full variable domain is DTGVSQNPRHKITKRGQNVTFRCDPISEHNRLYWYRQTLGQGPEFLTYFQNEAQLEKSRLLSDRFSAERPKGSFSTLEIQRTEQGDSAMYLCASSPGLASGNNEQFFGPGTRLTVL.